The source of this T cell receptor (beta chain) is a study of blood T cell repertoires in COVID-19. Background on the study: COVID-19 samples collected from the United States, Italy and Spain covered acute and convalescent phases. Sources were T cells, B-cell-depleted T cells, or PBMCs; the material itself was cDNA or gDNA.

The CDR3 spans 16 residues. Trimming took off 0 bases at V and 4 bases at J, with 16 bases between the two ends. Germline CDR1 and CDR2: LGHNT and FRNRAP. In the original workflow: Counts of nucleated cells, estimated from reference gene primer amplification, were obtained. TCRdb's copy holds only in-frame clones and misses some; the assay was immunoSEQ multiplex PCR. The D gene and trimming were derived from the DNA, and the V and J assignments and clone size from that table. The sample lists approximately 110,000 clones; 70% to 90% were seen once. The V call is TRBV12-5, the J call TRBJ2-7, with D perhaps TRBD1 (5 bases). Sequencing was performed on peripheral blood. The sequence was obtained from a human donor in a cohort sampled during active COVID-19. CDR3 nucleotides: TGTGCTAGTGGTTTGGTACTTGGGGCCTTGTCTTACGAGCAGTACTTC. Encoded protein: CASGLVLGALSYEQYF.